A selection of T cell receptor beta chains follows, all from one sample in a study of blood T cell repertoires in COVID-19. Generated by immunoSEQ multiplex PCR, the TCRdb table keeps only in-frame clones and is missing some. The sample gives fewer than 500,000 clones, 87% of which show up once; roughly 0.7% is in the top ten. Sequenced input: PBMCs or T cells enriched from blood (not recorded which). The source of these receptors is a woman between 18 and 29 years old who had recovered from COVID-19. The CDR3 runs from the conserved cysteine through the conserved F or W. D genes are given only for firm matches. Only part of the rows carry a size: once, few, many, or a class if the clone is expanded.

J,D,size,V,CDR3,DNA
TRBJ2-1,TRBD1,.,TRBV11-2,CASSFGQDNEQFF,TGTGCCAGCAGTTTCGGACAGGACAATGAGCAGTTCTTC
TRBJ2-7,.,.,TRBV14,CASSQEMTRRYEQYF,TGTGCCAGCAGCCAAGAGATGACCAGGAGGTACGAGCAGTACTTC
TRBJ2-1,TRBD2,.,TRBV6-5,CASRGTSASYNEQFF,TGTGCCAGCAGAGGGACTAGCGCTAGCTACAATGAGCAGTTCTTC
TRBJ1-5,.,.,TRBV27,CASAPGLRNQPQHF,TGTGCCAGTGCCCCGGGACTAAGGAATCAGCCCCAGCATTTT
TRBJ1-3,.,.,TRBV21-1,CASSKADRNTIYF,TGTGCCAGCAGCAAAGCGGACAGAAACACCATATATTTT
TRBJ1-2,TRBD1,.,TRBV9,CASRGQENYGYTF,TGTGCCAGCAGGGGACAGGAGAACTATGGCTACACCTTC
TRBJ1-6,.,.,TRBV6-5,CASSENWSNSPLHF,TGTGCCAGCAGCGAGAATTGGAGCAATTCACCCCTCCACTTT
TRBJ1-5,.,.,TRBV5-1,CASSLNGAANQPQHF,TGCGCCAGCAGCTTGAATGGGGCAGCCAATCAGCCCCAGCATTTT
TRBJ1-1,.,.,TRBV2,CASSVTPPGRNTEAFF,TGTGCCAGCAGTGTAACACCCCCAGGCCGGAACACTGAAGCTTTCTTT
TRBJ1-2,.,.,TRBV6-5,CASSPTANYGYTF,TGTGCCAGCAGTCCTACAGCTAACTATGGCTACACCTTC
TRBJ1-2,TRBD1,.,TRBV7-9,CASSRSTGDGYTF,TGTGCCAGCAGCCGATCGACAGGGGATGGCTACACCTTC
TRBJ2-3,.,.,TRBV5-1,CASSLEEVGTDTQYF,TGCGCCAGCAGCTTAGAGGAGGTGGGCACAGATACGCAGTATTTT
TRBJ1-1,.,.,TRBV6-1,CASSAAPTGPHTEAFF,TGTGCCAGCAGTGCCGCTCCGACAGGACCCCACACTGAAGCTTTCTTT
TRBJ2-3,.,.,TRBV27,CASSFFPRDSTDTQYF,TGTGCCAGCAGTTTCTTCCCTCGGGACTCCACAGATACGCAGTATTTT
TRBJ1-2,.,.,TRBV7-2,CASSPSRSGVSYGYTF,TGTGCCAGCAGCCCGTCCCGGTCAGGGGTATCGTATGGCTACACCTTC
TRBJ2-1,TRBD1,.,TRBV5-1,CASSRDRESEQFF,TGCGCCAGCAGCCGGGACAGGGAATCTGAGCAGTTCTTC
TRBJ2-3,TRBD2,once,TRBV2,CASSGLAGPDTQYF,TGTGCCAGCAGTGGACTAGCGGGGCCAGATACGCAGTATTTT
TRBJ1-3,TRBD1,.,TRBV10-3,CAISAGTGISGNTIYF,TGTGCCATCAGTGCGGGGACAGGGATATCTGGAAACACCATATATTTT
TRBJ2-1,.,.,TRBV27,CASIQYPGLYNEQFF,TGTGCCAGCATACAGTATCCGGGACTGTACAATGAGCAGTTCTTC
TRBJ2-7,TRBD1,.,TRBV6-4,CASSRGQGYEQYF,TGTGCCAGCAGTCGCGGACAGGGCTACGAGCAGTACTTC
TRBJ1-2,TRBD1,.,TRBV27,CASSLQGDRPYTF,TGTGCCAGCAGTCTACAGGGGGATCGCCCTTACACCTTC
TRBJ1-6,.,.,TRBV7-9,CASSLPTVVTRGSPLHF,TGTGCCAGCAGCTTGCCGACAGTGGTTACCAGGGGTTCACCCCTCCACTTT
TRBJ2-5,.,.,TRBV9,CASSVLPGLQETQYF,TGTGCCAGCAGCGTCCTACCGGGACTGCAAGAGACCCAGTACTTC
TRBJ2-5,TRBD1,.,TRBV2,CAYSRGLETQYF,TGTGCCTATAGCAGGGGGTTAGAGACCCAGTACTTC
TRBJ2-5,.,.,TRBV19,CASSRNVLEETQYF,TGTGCCAGTAGTCGCAACGTCTTAGAGGAGACCCAGTACTTC
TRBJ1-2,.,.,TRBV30,CAWSHGGGYGYTF,TGTGCCTGGAGCCACGGGGGGGGCTATGGCTACACCTTC
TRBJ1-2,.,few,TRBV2,CASRQDQTNYGYTF,TGTGCCAGCCGACAGGACCAGACTAACTATGGCTACACCTTC
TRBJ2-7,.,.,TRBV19,CASSMGTTYEQYF,TGTGCCAGTAGTATGGGTACTACCTACGAGCAGTACTTC
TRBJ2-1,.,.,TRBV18,CASSPSQGNEQFF,TGTGCCAGCTCACCCAGTCAGGGGAATGAGCAGTTCTTC
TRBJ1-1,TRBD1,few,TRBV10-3,CAISDDRGRTEAFF,TGTGCCATCAGTGATGACAGGGGGAGGACTGAAGCTTTCTTT
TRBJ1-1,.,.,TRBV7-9,CASSSNGGGLEAFF,TGTGCCAGCAGCTCAAACGGCGGGGGACTTGAAGCTTTCTTT
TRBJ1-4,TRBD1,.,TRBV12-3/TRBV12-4,CASSPRTGEKLFF,TGTGCCAGCAGCCCCCGGACAGGGGAAAAACTGTTTTTT
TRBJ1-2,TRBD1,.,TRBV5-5,CASSSNPTGGNGYTF,TGTGCCAGCAGCTCTAATCCGACAGGGGGAAATGGCTACACCTTC
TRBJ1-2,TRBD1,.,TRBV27,CASSFDRDNYGYTF,TGTGCCAGCAGTTTTGACAGGGATAACTATGGCTACACCTTC
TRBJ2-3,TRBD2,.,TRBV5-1,CASSFVGTSGTDTQYF,TGCGCCAGCAGCTTCGTGGGGACTAGTGGCACAGATACGCAGTATTTT
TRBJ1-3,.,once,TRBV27,CATENYDSGNTIYF,TGTGCCACCGAGAATTACGACTCTGGAAACACCATATATTTT
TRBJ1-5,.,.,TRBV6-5,CASSYSREYSNQPQHF,TGTGCCAGCAGTTACTCGAGGGAGTATAGCAATCAGCCCCAGCATTTT
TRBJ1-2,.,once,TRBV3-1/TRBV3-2,CASSKMEGYTF,TGTGCCAGCAGTAAGATGGAGGGCTACACCTTC
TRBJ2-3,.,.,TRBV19,CASSTLTDTQYF,TGTGCCAGTAGTACCCTAACAGATACGCAGTATTTT